Each of the 13 T cell receptor beta chains below was sequenced from the same sample in a study of OX40 agonist ivuxolimab in advanced cancers. Assay used: immunoSEQ multiplex PCR; TCRdb lists only in-frame clones, some missing. The sample has almost 85,000 clones, 86% seen once. The sequencing here drew on CD4+ or CD8+ T cells sorted from blood, taken in a trial of the OX40 agonist ivuxolimab. Receptors originate from an adult with an advanced solid tumor such as melanoma, head and neck, liver or kidney cancer.

V and J are TRBV30 and TRBJ2-1, with TRBD2 identical over 11 bases. Looked up from germline, CDR1 is GTSNPN and CDR2 is SVGIG (reference sequence). The CDR3 runs to 15 residues. Trimming cost V 0 bases and J 4 bases; bases outside gene matches: 2. The chain's CDR3 is CAWSVLAGAYNEQFF. As DNA, the CDR3 is TGTGCCTGGAGTGTACTAGCGGGAGCATACAATGAGCAGTTCTTC.

The gene calls are TRBV29-1 and TRBJ2-1, with D perhaps given as TRBD1 or TRBD2 (5 bases each). Germline CDR1 is SQVTM and CDR2 is ANQGSEA. Trimming cost V 4 bases and J 10 bases, with 14 bases left between them. CDR3 length: 12 residues. The CDR3 region has the DNA TGCAGCGTTGTCACGGGGCCCAGCGAGCAGTTCTTC. Its translation: CSVVTGPSEQFF.

The CDR3, as DNA: TGTGCCAGCAGCCCCCTTTTAGAGGGGGAGCTGTTTTTT. It encodes CASSPLLEGELFF. This chain uses TRBV4-2 with TRBJ2-2; no definite D call. This CDR3 spans 13 amino acids. The germline V gene has CDR1 LGHNA and CDR2 YNFKEQ. V was clipped by 4 bases and J by 8 bases, with 11 bases between them.

This clone was picked up one time. The rearrangement uses TRBV5-1 and TRBJ2-5, with 11 bases lining up with TRBD1. J lost 3 bases, V lost 4 bases, and 5 bases had no gene match. Germline V gene data show CDR1 as SGHRS and CDR2 as YFSETQ. This CDR3 has 15 amino acids. The chain's CDR3 is CASSPWTGGEETQYF. The CDR3 nucleotides read TGCGCCAGCAGCCCCTGGACAGGGGGCGAAGAGACCCAGTACTTC.

The CDR3: CAIGRTDLREQYF. DNA for the CDR3: TGTGCCATCGGTAGGACAGACCTTCGCGAGCAGTACTTC. This chain joins TRBV10-3 and TRBJ2-7, with a possible D match to TRBD1 (6 bases). Germline V gene data show CDR1 as ENHRY and CDR2 as SYGVKD. The CDR3 is 13 amino acids. Trimming took 8 bases from V and 6 from J, leaving 17 bases between them.

This clone was counted only a few times. The rearrangement uses TRBV29-1 and TRBJ1-1, with D possibly being TRBD1 (5 bases). The V end was cut by 6 bases, the J end by 1 base, with 12 bases between. Germline V lookup: CDR1 SQVTM, CDR2 ANQGSEA. This CDR3 has 13 amino acids. CDR3 in amino acids: CSVLTQGNTEAFF. In DNA form, the CDR3 reads TGCAGCGTCCTAACTCAGGGGAACACTGAAGCTTTCTTT.

The V and J genes are TRBV7-9 and TRBJ2-3; the D gene is possibly TRBD1 (5 bases). V was shortened by 3 bases and J by 4 bases, with 11 bases between the two germline ends. Germline CDR1 reads SEHNR; CDR2 reads FQNEAQ (reference sequence). The CDR3 runs 14 residues. The CDR3 loop reads CASSFEQQADTQYF. CDR3 DNA sequence: TGTGCCAGCAGCTTTGAGCAACAGGCAGATACGCAGTATTTT.

The rearrangement links TRBV7-3 to TRBJ2-7; D assignment may be TRBD1 or TRBD2 (5 bases each). The germline V gene has CDR1 SGHTA and CDR2 FQGTGA. There are 13 residues in the CDR3. V was shortened by 4 bases and J by 0 bases, with 7 bases between the two germline ends. Here the CDR3 DNA reads TGTGCCAGCAGCTCCGGGGCCTCCTACGAGCAGTACTTC. It codes for CASSSGASYEQYF.

The V call is TRBV6-1, the J call TRBJ2-7, with no clear D. Between the trimmed V and J ends, which lost 7 bases and 3 bases, there was a span of 10 bases. The CDR3 length is 12 residues. Germline V gene data show CDR1 as MNHNS and CDR2 as SASEGT. CDR3 bases: TGTGCCAGCACACGGGCCCGCTACGAGCAGTACTTC. Translated: CASTRARYEQYF.

The rearrangement joins TRBV7-9 to TRBJ2-6; D gene uncertain. Germline values: CDR1 SEHNR, CDR2 FQNEAQ (reference sequence). The CDR3 sequence is 18 residues long. V gave up 1 base and J gave up 2 bases, with 15 bases separating them. The CDR3 here is CASSLDVRVNAGANVLTF. CDR3 sequence (DNA): TGTGCCAGCAGCTTAGATGTTAGGGTAAACGCTGGGGCCAACGTCCTGACTTTC.

This sequence joins TRBV10-3 and TRBJ2-2; possibly TRBD1 for D (6 bases). The V gene's germline CDR1 is ENHRY and CDR2 SYGVKD. V was pared by 3 bases and J by 3 bases, with 8 bases between. The CDR3 extends over 14 amino acids. Here the CDR3 DNA reads TGTGCCATCAGTGACCAGGGGTACACCGGGGAGCTGTTTTTT. Amino acid sequence: CAISDQGYTGELFF.

The chain recombines TRBV19 with TRBJ1-1; 8 bases are a match to TRBD1. Germline loops: CDR1 LNHDA, CDR2 SQIVND (reference sequence). With V trimmed by 7 bases and J by 0 bases, 7 bases remained unmatched. The CDR3 runs to 15 residues. CDR3 sequence reads: CASTRQGLMNTEAFF. CDR3 bases: TGTGCCAGTACTAGACAGGGGTTGATGAACACTGAAGCTTTCTTT.

The chain employs TRBV6-5 and TRBJ1-2; D gene ambiguous. This CDR3 has 15 amino acids. V dropped 7 bases and J dropped 8 bases, with 23 bases sitting between them. Germline V gene lookup returns CDR1 MNHEY and CDR2 SVGAGI. CDR3 in DNA: TGTGCCAGCACCACCAACCCGACCGAAACGAGGGGCTACACCTTC. Its translation: CASTTNPTETRGYTF.